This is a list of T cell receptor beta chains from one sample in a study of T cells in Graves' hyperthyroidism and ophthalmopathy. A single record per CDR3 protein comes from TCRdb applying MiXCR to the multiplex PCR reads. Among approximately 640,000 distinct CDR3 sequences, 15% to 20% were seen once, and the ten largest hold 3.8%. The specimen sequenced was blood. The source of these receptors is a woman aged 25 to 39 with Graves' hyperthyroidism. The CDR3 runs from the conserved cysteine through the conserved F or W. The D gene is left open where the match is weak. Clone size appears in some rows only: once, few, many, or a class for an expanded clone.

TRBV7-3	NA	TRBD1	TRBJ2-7	TGTGCCAGCAGCTTCGGGACAGCCCCGATCTACGAGCAGTACTTC	CASSFGTAPIYEQYF
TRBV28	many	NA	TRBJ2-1	TGTGCCAGCGGGGCACAAGTTTTGTCCAAAATTCGGCGGGCGGGTGAGCAGTTCTTC	CASGAQVLSKIRRAGEQFF
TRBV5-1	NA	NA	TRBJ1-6	TGCGCCAGCAGCGTAGATAATTCACCCCTCCACTTT	CASSVDNSPLHF
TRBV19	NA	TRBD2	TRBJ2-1	TGTGCCAGTAGTATAGCCCGGGGACTAGCGGGAAGAAATGAGCAGTTCTTC	CASSIARGLAGRNEQFF
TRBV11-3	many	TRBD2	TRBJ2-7	TGTGCCAGCAGCCCCAGGGTTCTAGCGGGACACGAGCAGTACTTC	CASSPRVLAGHEQYF
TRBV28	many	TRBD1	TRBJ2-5	TGTGCCAGCAGGGGACAGAACCAAGAGACCCAGTACTTC	CASRGQNQETQYF
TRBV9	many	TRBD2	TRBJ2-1	TGTGCCAGCAGCGAGCGGGAGGGTTACAATGAGCAGTTCTTC	CASSEREGYNEQFF
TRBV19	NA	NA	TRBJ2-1	TGTGCCAGTAGTATAGTCGGGCAGAACTACGACAATGAGCAGTTCTTC	CASSIVGQNYDNEQFF
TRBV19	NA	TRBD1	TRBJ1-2	TGTGCCAGTAGTATCCGGGACAGCTACTATGGCTACACCTTC	CASSIRDSYYGYTF
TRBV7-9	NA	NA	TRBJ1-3	TGTGCCACCTCAGTAAACACCATATATTTT	CATSVNTIYF
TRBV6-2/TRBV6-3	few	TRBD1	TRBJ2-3	TGTGCCAGCAGAGGGGGCTTGGGACCGCGGCGCACAGATACGCAGTATTTT	CASRGGLGPRRTDTQYF
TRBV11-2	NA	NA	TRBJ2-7	TGTGCCAGCAGAAAGGGCACCTACGAGCAGTACTTC	CASRKGTYEQYF
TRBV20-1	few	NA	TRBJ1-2	TGCAGTGCCCCTGGGGCGAACTATGGCTACACCTTC	CSAPGANYGYTF
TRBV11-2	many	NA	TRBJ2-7	TGTGCCAGCAGCTACCCCGACGGACTCGGCTACGAGCAGTACTTC	CASSYPDGLGYEQYF
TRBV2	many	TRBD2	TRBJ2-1	TGTGCCAGCCGTAGACTAGCGGCCAATGAGCAGTTCTTC	CASRRLAANEQFF
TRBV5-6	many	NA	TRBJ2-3	TGTGCCAGCAGCCCCCAAGGGCGGAGCACAGATACGCAGTATTTT	CASSPQGRSTDTQYF
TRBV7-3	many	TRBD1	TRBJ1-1	TGTGCCAGCAGCTTAGGACAGGGCCTGAACACTGAAGCTTTCTTT	CASSLGQGLNTEAFF
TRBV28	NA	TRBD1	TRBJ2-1	TGTGCCAGCAGTTCCCCTGAGACAGGGACCTACAATGAGCAGTTCTTC	CASSSPETGTYNEQFF
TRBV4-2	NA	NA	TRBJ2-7	TGTGCCAGCAGCCAAGGAGGGTATATCTTCCCCTACGAGCAGTACTTC	CASSQGGYIFPYEQYF
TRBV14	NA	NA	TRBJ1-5	TGTGCCAGCAGCCATCCTCCCCGGGGCCTTTATAGCAATCAGCCCCAGCATTTT	CASSHPPRGLYSNQPQHF
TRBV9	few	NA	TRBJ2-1	TGTGCCAGCAGCGTTGAGTTGATGCGGGATCCCCCTGCTGAGCAGTTCTTC	CASSVELMRDPPAEQFF
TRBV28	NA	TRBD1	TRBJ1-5	TGTGCCAGCCTAGGTGGGGGGGGACAGGGCAATCAGCCCCAGCATTTT	CASLGGGGQGNQPQHF
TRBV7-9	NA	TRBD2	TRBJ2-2	TGTGCCAGCAGCGACCGGCTAGCGGAGTACACCGGGGAGCTGTTTTTT	CASSDRLAEYTGELFF
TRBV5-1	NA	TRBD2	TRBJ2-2	TGCGCCAGCAGCTTGGCCGGGGGGGGCTCGAACACCGGGGAGCTGTTTTTT	CASSLAGGGSNTGELFF
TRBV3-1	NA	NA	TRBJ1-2	TGTGCCAGCAGCCAAGATCTTGGCGGGGATGGCTACACCTTC	CASSQDLGGDGYTF
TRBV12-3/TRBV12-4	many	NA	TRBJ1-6	TGTGCCAGCAGTTCGCCGGAGTCTAATTCACCCCTCCACTTT	CASSSPESNSPLHF
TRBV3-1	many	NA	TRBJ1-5	TGTGCCAGCAGCCAAGATATGGGGGATCAGCCCCAGCATTTT	CASSQDMGDQPQHF
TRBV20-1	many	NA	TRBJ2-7	TGCAGTGCTAGCAGCGCCGCCTACGAGCAGTACTTC	CSASSAAYEQYF
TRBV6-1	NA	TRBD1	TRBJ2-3	TGTGCCAGCGGCCGACAGGGTTCGAATACGCAGTATTTT	CASGRQGSNTQYF
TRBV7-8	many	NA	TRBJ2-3	TGTGCCAGCAGCGGCCAGTCGGCAGATACGCAGTATTTT	CASSGQSADTQYF
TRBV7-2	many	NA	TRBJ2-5	TGTGCCAGCAGCCTTGCGCAGACCCAGTACTTC	CASSLAQTQYF
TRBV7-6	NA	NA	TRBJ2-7	TGTGCCAGCAGCTCCGGGACTTCCGAGCAGTACTTC	CASSSGTSEQYF
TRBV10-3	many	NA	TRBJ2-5	TGTGCCATCAGGGCCGAGGGAGTAAGAGAGACCCAGTACTTC	CAIRAEGVRETQYF
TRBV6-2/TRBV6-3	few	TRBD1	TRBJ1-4	TGTGCCAGCAGTTTTCGACAGGGACCCAGGCGAAGGGAAAAACTGTTTTTT	CASSFRQGPRRREKLFF
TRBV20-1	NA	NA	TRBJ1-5	TGCAGTGCCCCCAAAGCTCCGTTATTGGGTGGCAATCAGCCCCAGCATTTT	CSAPKAPLLGGNQPQHF
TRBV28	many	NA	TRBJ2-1	TGTGCCAGCAAGTTTAGGGGGGAGGGCCTTGAGCAGTTCTTC	CASKFRGEGLEQFF
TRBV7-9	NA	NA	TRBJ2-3	TGTGCCAGCAGCTCTTACAGGGAATCCACAGATACGCAGTATTTT	CASSSYRESTDTQYF
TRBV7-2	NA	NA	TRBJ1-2	TGTGCCAGCAGCTGGCGAGACAGTACTACTAACTATGGCTACACCTTC	CASSWRDSTTNYGYTF
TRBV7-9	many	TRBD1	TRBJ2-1	TGTGCCAGCAGCCAGAGGGGACAGATTTACAATGAGCAGTTCTTC	CASSQRGQIYNEQFF
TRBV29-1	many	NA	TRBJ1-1	TGCAGCGTTGGTAGAAGGAACACTGAAGCTTTCTTT	CSVGRRNTEAFF
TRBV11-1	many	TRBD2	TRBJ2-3	TGTGCCAGCAGCTTAGCCTCCGGGACTACAGTTTTAGATACGCAGTATTTT	CASSLASGTTVLDTQYF
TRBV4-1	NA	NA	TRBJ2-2	TGTGCCAGCAGCCAGGGCCTGAACACCGGGGAGCTGTTTTTT	CASSQGLNTGELFF
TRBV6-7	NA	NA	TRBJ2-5	TGTGCCAGCAGGCGAATTTCGGGACACCTGTACCAAGAGACCCAGTACTTC	CASRRISGHLYQETQYF
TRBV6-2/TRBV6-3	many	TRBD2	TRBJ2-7	TGTGCCAGCAGTTACGGGACTAGCGGGTACGAGCAGTACTTC	CASSYGTSGYEQYF
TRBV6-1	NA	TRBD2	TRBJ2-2	TGTGCCAGCAGCCGGACTAGGAACACCGGGGAGCTGTTTTTT	CASSRTRNTGELFF
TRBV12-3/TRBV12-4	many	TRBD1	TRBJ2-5	TGTGCCAGCAGTCTAACGGGACAGGGTATGAAGACCCAGTACTTC	CASSLTGQGMKTQYF
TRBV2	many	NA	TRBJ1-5	TGTGCCAGCAGTGGGTACAGGCACAATCAGCCCCAGCATTTT	CASSGYRHNQPQHF
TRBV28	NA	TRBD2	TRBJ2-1	TGTGCCACCCGCCGCGGGAGGTTGAGCTCCTACAATGAGCAGTTCTTC	CATRRGRLSSYNEQFF
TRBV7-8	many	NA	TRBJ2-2	TGTGCCAGCAGCTTAGGGTCTACGGGGGAGCTGTTTTTT	CASSLGSTGELFF
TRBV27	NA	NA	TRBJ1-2	TGTGCCAGCAGTTTCCCGGGGGCGGCTGGCTACACCTTC	CASSFPGAAGYTF
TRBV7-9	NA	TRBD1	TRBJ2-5	TGTGCCAGCAGCTTAGGGACGCTCCAGACGACAGGGCGGGAGACCCAGTACTTC	CASSLGTLQTTGRETQYF
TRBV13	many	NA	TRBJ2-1	TGTGCCAGCAGCCCGGGACCAAATCGCCTGAGCTCCTACAATGAGCAGTTCTTC	CASSPGPNRLSSYNEQFF
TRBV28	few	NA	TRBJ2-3	TGTGCCAGCAGCGCCGGGACTCTCTTATCGCAGTATTTT	CASSAGTLLSQYF
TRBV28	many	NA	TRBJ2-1	TGTGCCAGCAGTCCCCGACCCCTGGGGTACAATGAGCAGTTCTTC	CASSPRPLGYNEQFF
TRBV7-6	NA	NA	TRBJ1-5	TGTGCCAGCAGCCTTCTCCGGGGAGGTATTCAGCCCCAGCATTTT	CASSLLRGGIQPQHF